The rows below give T cell receptor beta chains drawn from one sample of a study of low-dose radiotherapy and immunotherapy resistance in tumors. In TCRdb, the reads were re-called with MiXCR into one record per CDR3 protein. In the table there are 60,000 or so distinct CDR3 sequences, around 27% of which are singletons. Sequences were derived from PBMCs, sampled before treatment. The receptor set was obtained from a male donor with rectosigmoid adenocarcinoma. The CDR3 runs from the conserved cysteine through the conserved F or W. The D gene is left open where the match is weak. Clone sizes are given selectively: once, few, many, or a class where the clone is expanded.

CDR3 DNA: TGTGCCAGCAGCTTCGACAGGGGAACCACTGAAGCTTTCTTT; CDR3 protein: CASSFDRGTTEAFF; V gene: TRBV11-2; clone size: -; J gene: TRBJ1-1; D gene: TRBD1
CDR3 DNA: TGCGCCAGCAGCTTGATCGCAAAGCGCGATGAGCAGTTCTTC; CDR3 protein: CASSLIAKRDEQFF; V gene: TRBV5-1; clone size: -; J gene: TRBJ2-1; D gene: -
CDR3 DNA: TGCAGCGTTTCGACAGGGAGCCTCTTCAATTCACCCCTCCACTTT; CDR3 protein: CSVSTGSLFNSPLHF; V gene: TRBV29-1; clone size: many; J gene: TRBJ1-6; D gene: TRBD1
CDR3 DNA: TGTGCCAGCAGTCCGGCCCGGACAGGACCAAACACTGAAGCTTTCTTT; CDR3 protein: CASSPARTGPNTEAFF; V gene: TRBV28; clone size: many; J gene: TRBJ1-1; D gene: TRBD1
CDR3 DNA: TGTGCCAGCAGGGAGATGGGGCAGGGCCACTATGGCTACACCTTC; CDR3 protein: CASREMGQGHYGYTF; V gene: TRBV28; clone size: -; J gene: TRBJ1-2; D gene: -
CDR3 DNA: TGCAGTGCTAGCCCTGGGGCGGGGGGTCGCTCCTACAATGAGCAGTTCTTC; CDR3 protein: CSASPGAGGRSYNEQFF; V gene: TRBV20-1; clone size: many; J gene: TRBJ2-1; D gene: TRBD2
CDR3 DNA: TGCGCCAGCAGCTTGGTGCAGGGGAACACCGGGGAGCTGTTTTTT; CDR3 protein: CASSLVQGNTGELFF; V gene: TRBV5-1; clone size: many; J gene: TRBJ2-2; D gene: -
CDR3 DNA: TGTGCCAGCAGTCATCTCGGGACAGGGAGTCGAGGGGGGTCCTACGAGCAGTACTTC; CDR3 protein: CASSHLGTGSRGGSYEQYF; V gene: TRBV27; clone size: -; J gene: TRBJ2-7; D gene: TRBD1
CDR3 DNA: TGCGCCAGCAGCCAAGATGGCAGGGGGCCTGACCCGCAGTATTTT; CDR3 protein: CASSQDGRGPDPQYF; V gene: TRBV4-1; clone size: medium-sized; J gene: TRBJ2-3; D gene: TRBD1
CDR3 DNA: TGTGCCAGCAGTTTATCCCCCCAGGGAGACAATGAGCAGTTCTTC; CDR3 protein: CASSLSPQGDNEQFF; V gene: TRBV27; clone size: many; J gene: TRBJ2-1; D gene: -
CDR3 DNA: TGTGCCAGCAGCTTGGTAGGGGTGCAGGCGGGCAATGAGCAGTTCTTC; CDR3 protein: CASSLVGVQAGNEQFF; V gene: TRBV5-6; clone size: many; J gene: TRBJ2-1; D gene: -
CDR3 DNA: TGTGCCAGCAGCCCTCAGGACGTGGGGGAGACCCAGTACTTC; CDR3 protein: CASSPQDVGETQYF; V gene: TRBV9; clone size: many; J gene: TRBJ2-5; D gene: -
CDR3 DNA: TGTGCCAGCAGCGCCACGGGACAGGTGAACTACGAGCAGTACTTC; CDR3 protein: CASSATGQVNYEQYF; V gene: TRBV9; clone size: -; J gene: TRBJ2-7; D gene: TRBD1
CDR3 DNA: TGTGCCAGTAGCAAACCCGGGACTAGGGCCTACGAGCAGTACTTC; CDR3 protein: CASSKPGTRAYEQYF; V gene: TRBV19; clone size: few; J gene: TRBJ2-7; D gene: TRBD2
CDR3 DNA: TGCAGCGTTGGAGGACAGGGGAGGTACGAGCAGTACTTC; CDR3 protein: CSVGGQGRYEQYF; V gene: TRBV29-1; clone size: -; J gene: TRBJ2-7; D gene: TRBD1
CDR3 DNA: TGTGCCAGCACCTCCCTCCGGGGTGACAGGGGATCTGGGCCCCAGCATTTT; CDR3 protein: CASTSLRGDRGSGPQHF; V gene: TRBV6-2/TRBV6-3; clone size: many; J gene: TRBJ1-5; D gene: TRBD1
CDR3 DNA: TGTGCCAGCAGCTCGGCCGACAGGGGGCTAGGAGAGACCCAGTACTTC; CDR3 protein: CASSSADRGLGETQYF; V gene: TRBV13; clone size: -; J gene: TRBJ2-5; D gene: TRBD1
CDR3 DNA: TGTGCCAGCAGCGTAGGTAGCGGGGGGTACTACGAGCAGTACTTC; CDR3 protein: CASSVGSGGYYEQYF; V gene: TRBV9; clone size: -; J gene: TRBJ2-7; D gene: TRBD2
CDR3 DNA: TGTGCCAGCAGCTTGATGGGTTCCCCGGAGACCCAGTACTTC; CDR3 protein: CASSLMGSPETQYF; V gene: TRBV5-6; clone size: many; J gene: TRBJ2-5; D gene: -
CDR3 DNA: TGTGCCAGCAGATTCTCGACTGGAGCAGAGACCCAGTACTTC; CDR3 protein: CASRFSTGAETQYF; V gene: TRBV2; clone size: -; J gene: TRBJ2-5; D gene: -
CDR3 DNA: TGTGCCAGCAGTCGACTGGGGCGAAGGTTCTTC; CDR3 protein: CASSRLGRRFF; V gene: TRBV28; clone size: medium-sized; J gene: TRBJ2-1; D gene: -
CDR3 DNA: TGTGCCAGCAGTTACTCGGCGGGAGGGCCGAACAATGAGCAGTTCTTC; CDR3 protein: CASSYSAGGPNNEQFF; V gene: TRBV6-6; clone size: -; J gene: TRBJ2-1; D gene: TRBD2
CDR3 DNA: TGTGCCACCAGTGACCGAGCCAGGAAAGCTTTCTTT; CDR3 protein: CATSDRARKAFF; V gene: TRBV24-1; clone size: many; J gene: TRBJ1-1; D gene: -
CDR3 DNA: TGTGCCAGCAGCTTTCCCGGACAGGGATCCGAGCAGTACTTC; CDR3 protein: CASSFPGQGSEQYF; V gene: TRBV5-5; clone size: -; J gene: TRBJ2-7; D gene: TRBD1
CDR3 DNA: TGCGCCAGCAGCTTGGTGGTAGCCGCGATCTATGAGCAGTTCTTC; CDR3 protein: CASSLVVAAIYEQFF; V gene: TRBV5-1; clone size: many; J gene: TRBJ2-1; D gene: -
CDR3 DNA: TGTGCCAGCAGCCCTTGGGGGTTCGACAATGAGCAGTTCTTC; CDR3 protein: CASSPWGFDNEQFF; V gene: TRBV7-3; clone size: -; J gene: TRBJ2-1; D gene: -
CDR3 DNA: TGTGCCAGCAGCGGGCGAGCCTCTGACACCTACGAGCAGTACTTC; CDR3 protein: CASSGRASDTYEQYF; V gene: TRBV7-2; clone size: many; J gene: TRBJ2-7; D gene: -
CDR3 DNA: TGTGCCAGCAGTTCGGCCAGGGTGGATTCACCCCTCCACTTT; CDR3 protein: CASSSARVDSPLHF; V gene: TRBV6-5; clone size: many; J gene: TRBJ1-6; D gene: -
CDR3 DNA: TGTGCCAGCCGTAGGGGTAAAGAGACCCAGTACTTC; CDR3 protein: CASRRGKETQYF; V gene: TRBV2; clone size: -; J gene: TRBJ2-5; D gene: -
CDR3 DNA: TGTGCCAGCAGCCCCCAGGGGGGGAATGAGCAGTTCTTC; CDR3 protein: CASSPQGGNEQFF; V gene: TRBV6-5; clone size: many; J gene: TRBJ2-1; D gene: -
CDR3 DNA: TGTGCCAGCAGCTTAGGCGGCAGGAGCAATCAGCCCCAGCATTTT; CDR3 protein: CASSLGGRSNQPQHF; V gene: TRBV7-2; clone size: many; J gene: TRBJ1-5; D gene: -
CDR3 DNA: TGTGCCATCAGCAACCTAGCGGGTAGTAGCACCTACGAGCAGTACTTC; CDR3 protein: CAISNLAGSSTYEQYF; V gene: TRBV10-3; clone size: many; J gene: TRBJ2-7; D gene: TRBD2
CDR3 DNA: TGTGCCAGCAGCTTACAGGGAACCCACAATGAGCAGTTCTTC; CDR3 protein: CASSLQGTHNEQFF; V gene: TRBV5-4; clone size: many; J gene: TRBJ2-1; D gene: -
CDR3 DNA: TGCAGTGCCGGAACTAGCGGGGGACGTTACGAGCAGTACTTC; CDR3 protein: CSAGTSGGRYEQYF; V gene: TRBV20-1; clone size: many; J gene: TRBJ2-7; D gene: TRBD2
CDR3 DNA: TGCAGCGTTACAGGGGACGGTATTATGCGGACTGAAGCTTTCTTT; CDR3 protein: CSVTGDGIMRTEAFF; V gene: TRBV29-1; clone size: many; J gene: TRBJ1-1; D gene: TRBD1
CDR3 DNA: TGTGCCAGCAGCTTTCCGGGGGACCAGCCCCAGCATTTT; CDR3 protein: CASSFPGDQPQHF; V gene: TRBV7-9; clone size: many; J gene: TRBJ1-5; D gene: -
CDR3 DNA: TGTGCCAGCAGCTTGACAGGGGTCGGACCCGGGGGCTACGAGCAGTACTTC; CDR3 protein: CASSLTGVGPGGYEQYF; V gene: TRBV5-6; clone size: -; J gene: TRBJ2-7; D gene: -
CDR3 DNA: TGTGCCAGCAGTGAAGGCGAGACCCAGTACTTC; CDR3 protein: CASSEGETQYF; V gene: TRBV2; clone size: many; J gene: TRBJ2-5; D gene: -
CDR3 DNA: TGTGCCAGCAGCTGGAGGGGGCGCAGGACAGATACGCAGTATTTT; CDR3 protein: CASSWRGRRTDTQYF; V gene: TRBV7-9; clone size: many; J gene: TRBJ2-3; D gene: -
CDR3 DNA: TGTGCCAGCAGCCGTGGGACTAGCGGGAGTAACACAGATACGCAGTATTTT; CDR3 protein: CASSRGTSGSNTDTQYF; V gene: TRBV7-9; clone size: many; J gene: TRBJ2-3; D gene: TRBD2
CDR3 DNA: TGTGCCAGCAGCTTAGACACGGGAATCGCTAATTCACCCCTCCACTTT; CDR3 protein: CASSLDTGIANSPLHF; V gene: TRBV11-2; clone size: many; J gene: TRBJ1-6; D gene: -
CDR3 DNA: TGTGCCAGCAGACCGACAGGGGTGGGACTAGCCAAAAACATTCAGTACTTC; CDR3 protein: CASRPTGVGLAKNIQYF; V gene: TRBV11-2; clone size: many; J gene: TRBJ2-4; D gene: TRBD1
CDR3 DNA: TGTGCCAGCAGCCCCGACCGGATCAGGGTGGGCTACGAGCAGTACTTC; CDR3 protein: CASSPDRIRVGYEQYF; V gene: TRBV7-9; clone size: many; J gene: TRBJ2-7; D gene: -
CDR3 DNA: TGTGCCAGCAGCCCGATGGGTGGCGGGGAGCTGTTTTTT; CDR3 protein: CASSPMGGGELFF; V gene: TRBV9; clone size: many; J gene: TRBJ2-2; D gene: -
CDR3 DNA: TGTGCCAGCAGCCAGGACAGCAATCAGCCCCAGCATTTT; CDR3 protein: CASSQDSNQPQHF; V gene: TRBV7-9; clone size: many; J gene: TRBJ1-5; D gene: -
CDR3 DNA: TGCGCCAGCAGCTTGCCTAGCGGGGGGGACAATGAGCAGTTCTTC; CDR3 protein: CASSLPSGGDNEQFF; V gene: TRBV5-1; clone size: few; J gene: TRBJ2-1; D gene: TRBD2
CDR3 DNA: TGTGCCAGCAGCTTAGGAATAGGCGGGGGGGGCCCCCCCTATGAGCAGTTCTTC; CDR3 protein: CASSLGIGGGGPPYEQFF; V gene: TRBV11-2; clone size: many; J gene: TRBJ2-1; D gene: TRBD2
CDR3 DNA: TGTGCCAGCAGCCCCGAGGGATTCCTGCAGTATTTT; CDR3 protein: CASSPEGFLQYF; V gene: TRBV14; clone size: many; J gene: TRBJ2-3; D gene: -
CDR3 DNA: TGTGCCAGCAGTGCCAGACTAGCGGGCCTGAGCACAGATACGCATTATTTT; CDR3 protein: CASSARLAGLSTDTHYF; V gene: TRBV28; clone size: -; J gene: TRBJ2-3; D gene: TRBD2
CDR3 DNA: TGTGCCAGCAGCTTGAGACAGGGGATAGAAAACATTCAGTACTTC; CDR3 protein: CASSLRQGIENIQYF; V gene: TRBV5-1; clone size: many; J gene: TRBJ2-4; D gene: TRBD1
CDR3 DNA: TGTGCCAGCACCCGGGGACGGGGGGGGCCCAATACGCAGTATTTT; CDR3 protein: CASTRGRGGPNTQYF; V gene: TRBV6-6; clone size: many; J gene: TRBJ2-3; D gene: TRBD2